Below are 10 T cell receptor beta chains sequenced from a single sample in a study of technical replicates of blood from a handful of donors. The repertoire was sequenced with immunoSEQ multiplex PCR; TCRdb's copy has only in-frame clones and lacks some. This table has approximately 79,000 clones, approximately 96% appearing once. Specimen: T cells isolated from PBMCs. These receptors all stem from a human donor in good health.

The chain couples TRBV28 to TRBJ2-7; D possibly corresponds to TRBD1 (6 bases). Germline CDR1 MDHEN, CDR2 SYDVKM. This CDR3 contains 12 residues. Trimming took off 3 bases at V and 5 bases at J, with 8 bases between the two ends. CDR3 nucleotides: TGTGCCAGCAGTTTTGGGGGCCACGAGCAGTACTTC. Its protein is CASSFGGHEQYF.

This chain connects TRBV9 to TRBJ2-2, with D possibly being TRBD2 (5 bases). CDR1 SGDLS and CDR2 YYNGEE come from the germline V gene. V was clipped by 6 bases and J by 6 bases, with 12 bases between them. The CDR3 length is 13 residues. CDR3 in amino acids: CASTLSGPGELFF. The CDR3 region has the DNA TGTGCCAGCACCTTAAGCGGCCCCGGGGAGCTGTTTTTT.

V is TRBV6-1 and J is TRBJ2-1, with D possibly TRBD2 on 7 matching bases. CDR3 size: 17 residues. The V gene's germline CDR1 is MNHNS and CDR2 SASEGT. Trimming took 3 bases from V and 5 from J, leaving 20 bases between them. This chain's CDR3 is CASSDELGGRGNNEQFF. CDR3 DNA sequence: TGTGCCAGCAGTGATGAGTTGGGGGGGCGAGGAAACAATGAGCAGTTCTTC.

This clone has a handful of counts. The gene calls are TRBV25-1 and TRBJ1-1; D ambiguous. Trimming pared 7 bases from V and 7 bases from J, leaving 13 bases between. The length of the CDR3 is 12 residues. The germline V gene encodes CDR1 MGHDK and CDR2 SYGVNS. CDR3 in amino acids: CASTFYGSEAFF. The CDR3 region has the DNA TGTGCCAGCACCTTTTATGGCAGTGAAGCTTTCTTT.

V usage is TRBV10-2 and J usage is TRBJ2-7, with unresolved D. This CDR3 comprises 10 residues. Per germline, CDR1 WSHSY and CDR2 SAAADI. V was cut by 3 bases and J by 10 bases, with 7 bases left in between. The CDR3 spells CASSDLDQYF. The CDR3, as DNA: TGCGCCAGCAGTGACTTAGATCAGTACTTC.

The chain carries TRBV28 and TRBJ2-3; no firm D call. The V end was cut by 8 bases, the J end by 0 bases, with 15 bases between. Germline CDR1 MDHEN, CDR2 SYDVKM. The CDR3 extends over 15 amino acids. The CDR3 reads CASLTPRISTDTQYF. CDR3 DNA: TGTGCCAGCCTTACTCCCCGTATAAGCACAGATACGCAGTATTTT.

The chain couples TRBV30 to TRBJ1-1; no clear D. The CDR3 has 11 amino acids. Germline V gene sequence: CDR1 GTSNPN, CDR2 SVGIG (reference sequence). V was clipped by 2 bases and J by 2 bases, with 3 bases between them. The CDR3: CAWSHNTEAFF. CDR3 coding DNA: TGTGCCTGGAGTCATAACACTGAAGCTTTCTTT.

The chain carries TRBV6-1 and TRBJ2-3; 9 bases are a match to TRBD2. Looked up from germline, CDR1 is MNHNS and CDR2 is SASEGT. The length of the CDR3 is 14 residues. J lost 8 bases, V lost 6 bases, and 9 bases had no gene match. The CDR3 DNA reads as TGTGCCAGCAGGACTAGCGGAGCTCATGGTACGCAGTATTTT. It codes for CASRTSGAHGTQYF.

V usage is TRBV27 and J usage is TRBJ2-7, with 7 bases fitting TRBD1. Germline V lookup: CDR1 MNHEY, CDR2 SMNVEV (reference sequence). The CDR3 totals 13 residues. Trimming cost V 5 bases and J 5 bases; bases outside gene matches: 6. CDR3 coding DNA: TGTGCCAGCAGTACACCGCAGGGGGACGAGCAGTACTTC. Translating gives CASSTPQGDEQYF.

J is TRBJ2-1 and V is TRBV7-9; TRBD2 agrees at 9 bases. The CDR3 extends over 16 amino acids. The V gene's germline CDR1 is SEHNR and CDR2 FQNEAQ (reference sequence). Trimming cost V 1 base and J 4 bases; bases outside gene matches: 5. CDR3 loop: CASSLVGGRGYNEQFF. The CDR3 DNA reads TGTGCCAGCAGCTTAGTCGGCGGGAGGGGTTACAATGAGCAGTTCTTC.